This T cell receptor beta chain was documented in a study of cytomegalovirus exposure and HLA in healthy donors. Study-level findings and limits: An analysis done earlier found most TCR beta V segments productive about 90% or about 30% of the time. In a later analysis, an Asian-associated ancestry cluster reportedly showed fewer N-insertions than the 666-donor mean. The authors confirmed in vitro that a few CMV-associated chains were specific for CMV antigens.

Note on this clone: Antigen specificity is unknown.

PCR primers comprised 60 Vbeta and 13 Jbeta primers. The method was immunoSEQ multiplex PCR; TCRdb's version includes in-frame clones alone and lacks a portion of them. The data show about 240,000 clones, over 70% seen once. The CDR3 sequence is 17 residues long. With 4 bases removed from V and 1 base from J, the gap between germline ends came to 17 bases. Germline CDR1 and CDR2: MDHEN and SYDVKM. The donors were healthy bone marrow donors. The TCR originated in an older woman in good health and CMV-seropositive. The chain is built from TRBV28 and TRBJ1-5, with a possible D match to TRBD1 (6 bases). The sample comprised PBMCs. The CDR3 region is CASSSRRGAWSNQPQHF. As DNA, the CDR3 is TGTGCCAGCAGTTCCCGCCGGGGGGCCTGGAGCAATCAGCCCCAGCATTTT.